The rows below give T cell receptor beta chains drawn from one sample of a study of early T cells in non-severe SARS-CoV-2 infection. One entry per CDR3 protein, called by TCRdb with MiXCR from the 5' RACE reads. The sample includes approximately 90,000 distinct CDR3 sequences, approximately 10% of them seen just once. Sequenced material: whole blood, taken at baseline. The source of these receptors is an adult who was a healthcare worker with PCR-confirmed SARS-CoV-2 infection or an uninfected control (not recorded which). The CDR3 runs from the conserved cysteine through the conserved F or W. Each record gives: clone size, D gene, CDR3 length, J gene, V gene, CDR3 protein, CDR3 DNA. A D gene is named only where the DNA matches it firmly. The size of a clone is reported for some rows only, either as once, few or many, or as a class for expanded clones.

abundance: many; d_gene: TRBD2; len: 14; j_gene: TRBJ2-1; v_gene: TRBV7-2; CDR3aa: CASSLGLAGNEQFF; CDR3nt: TGTGCCAGCAGCCTCGGACTAGCGGGCAATGAGCAGTTCTTC
abundance: few; d_gene: TRBD2; len: 15; j_gene: TRBJ2-3; v_gene: TRBV20-1; CDR3aa: CSARAASGRTDTQYF; CDR3nt: TGCAGTGCTAGAGCGGCTAGCGGGAGGACAGATACGCAGTATTTT
abundance: -; d_gene: -; len: 14; j_gene: TRBJ2-3; v_gene: TRBV2; CDR3aa: CASSEVSFQDTQYF; CDR3nt: TGTGCCAGCAGTGAAGTGAGTTTTCAAGATACGCAGTATTTT
abundance: many; d_gene: -; len: 14; j_gene: TRBJ2-2; v_gene: TRBV3-1; CDR3aa: CASSQVRAEGRLFF; CDR3nt: TGTGCCAGCAGCCAAGTACGGGCCGAGGGCAGGCTGTTTTTT
abundance: many; d_gene: -; len: 16; j_gene: TRBJ2-1; v_gene: TRBV24-1; CDR3aa: CATSDFSRSSYNEQFF; CDR3nt: TGTGCCACCAGTGATTTTAGTCGTAGCTCCTACAATGAGCAGTTCTTC
abundance: few; d_gene: -; len: 14; j_gene: TRBJ2-7; v_gene: TRBV6-1; CDR3aa: CASTTLGWTYEQYF; CDR3nt: TGTGCCAGCACCACCCTAGGGTGGACCTACGAGCAGTACTTC
abundance: -; d_gene: -; len: 15; j_gene: TRBJ2-2; v_gene: TRBV20-1; CDR3aa: CSATETASNTGELFF; CDR3nt: TGCAGTGCTACCGAGACAGCCTCGAACACCGGGGAGCTGTTTTTT
abundance: few; d_gene: -; len: 14; j_gene: TRBJ2-7; v_gene: TRBV27; CDR3aa: CASSYSGQTYEQYF; CDR3nt: TGTGCCAGCAGTTATTCAGGGCAGACTTACGAGCAGTACTTC
abundance: few; d_gene: -; len: 15; j_gene: TRBJ1-2; v_gene: TRBV7-9; CDR3aa: CASSLAEGADNGYTF; CDR3nt: TGTGCCAGCAGCTTAGCGGAAGGGGCAGACAATGGCTACACCTTC
abundance: many; d_gene: TRBD1; len: 14; j_gene: TRBJ1-2; v_gene: TRBV7-9; CDR3aa: CASSSPGQGDGYTF; CDR3nt: TGTGCCAGCAGCTCTCCGGGACAGGGGGATGGCTACACCTTC
abundance: many; d_gene: -; len: 15; j_gene: TRBJ2-7; v_gene: TRBV11-2; CDR3aa: CASSLASVIVYEQYF; CDR3nt: TGTGCCAGCAGCTTAGCTAGCGTCATCGTCTACGAGCAGTACTTC
abundance: -; d_gene: TRBD1; len: 13; j_gene: TRBJ2-3; v_gene: TRBV4-2; CDR3aa: CASSLRQGETQYF; CDR3nt: TGTGCCAGCAGCCTACGACAGGGCGAAACGCAGTATTTT
abundance: -; d_gene: -; len: 14; j_gene: TRBJ2-1; v_gene: TRBV10-3; CDR3aa: CATLDTGVNNEQFF; CDR3nt: TGTGCCACGTTAGACACGGGGGTGAACAATGAGCAGTTCTTC
abundance: few; d_gene: -; len: 12; j_gene: TRBJ2-1; v_gene: TRBV11-2; CDR3aa: CASSSEINEQFF; CDR3nt: TGTGCCAGCAGCTCCGAGATCAATGAGCAGTTCTTC
abundance: many; d_gene: TRBD1; len: 14; j_gene: TRBJ1-2; v_gene: TRBV7-9; CDR3aa: CASSPDRGFYGYTF; CDR3nt: TGTGCCAGCAGCCCCGACAGGGGGTTCTATGGCTACACCTTC
abundance: -; d_gene: TRBD2; len: 20; j_gene: TRBJ2-1; v_gene: TRBV7-3; CDR3aa: CASSSEPGLSPLGPDNEQFF; CDR3nt: TGTGCCAGCAGCTCGGAACCGGGACTAAGTCCCCTGGGCCCTGACAATGAGCAGTTCTTC
abundance: -; d_gene: -; len: 13; j_gene: TRBJ1-1; v_gene: TRBV7-2; CDR3aa: CASSLRGNTEVFF; CDR3nt: TGTGCCAGCAGCTTGAGAGGAAACACTGAAGTTTTCTTT
abundance: few; d_gene: -; len: 15; j_gene: TRBJ1-1; v_gene: TRBV18; CDR3aa: CVSSPLKGLDTEAFF; CDR3nt: TGTGTCAGCTCACCACTAAAGGGATTGGACACTGAAGCTTTCTTT
abundance: many; d_gene: TRBD2; len: 15; j_gene: TRBJ2-5; v_gene: TRBV5-1; CDR3aa: CASSPAGGNQETQYF; CDR3nt: TGCGCCAGCAGCCCAGCGGGGGGAAACCAAGAGACCCAGTACTTC
abundance: many; d_gene: -; len: 16; j_gene: TRBJ2-7; v_gene: TRBV7-6; CDR3aa: CASSLEVPRAPYEQYF; CDR3nt: TGTGCCAGCAGCTTAGAGGTGCCGCGAGCACCCTACGAGCAGTACTTC
abundance: -; d_gene: -; len: 14; j_gene: TRBJ2-3; v_gene: TRBV27; CDR3aa: CASRAGQRADTQYF; CDR3nt: TGTGCCAGCAGGGCGGGACAGCGCGCAGATACGCAGTATTTT
abundance: few; d_gene: -; len: 13; j_gene: TRBJ2-4; v_gene: TRBV3-1; CDR3aa: CASSQIPGNIQYF; CDR3nt: TGTGCCAGCAGCCAAATTCCGGGAAACATTCAGTACTTC
abundance: few; d_gene: -; len: 13; j_gene: TRBJ2-7; v_gene: TRBV5-1; CDR3aa: CASSPSLVREQYF; CDR3nt: TGCGCCAGCAGCCCCTCTCTGGTCCGGGAGCAGTACTTC
abundance: -; d_gene: -; len: 15; j_gene: TRBJ2-2; v_gene: TRBV9; CDR3aa: CASEEGAADTGELFF; CDR3nt: TGTGCCAGCGAGGAGGGGGCGGCGGACACCGGGGAGCTGTTTTTT
abundance: few; d_gene: -; len: 11; j_gene: TRBJ1-1; v_gene: TRBV6-2/TRBV6-3; CDR3aa: CTSSYVRGAFF; CDR3nt: TGTACCAGCAGTTACGTCAGGGGAGCTTTCTTT
abundance: many; d_gene: -; len: 13; j_gene: TRBJ2-3; v_gene: TRBV4-3; CDR3aa: CASSQDLADTQYF; CDR3nt: TGCGCCAGCAGCCAAGATTTAGCAGATACGCAGTATTTT
abundance: many; d_gene: -; len: 12; j_gene: TRBJ1-1; v_gene: TRBV29-1; CDR3aa: CSVVGLDTEAFF; CDR3nt: TGCAGCGTTGTAGGTCTGGACACTGAAGCTTTCTTT
abundance: -; d_gene: -; len: 13; j_gene: TRBJ2-5; v_gene: TRBV12-3/TRBV12-4; CDR3aa: CASSRLVSETQYF; CDR3nt: TGTGCCAGCAGTCGACTAGTATCTGAGACCCAGTACTTC
abundance: many; d_gene: -; len: 14; j_gene: TRBJ1-3; v_gene: TRBV5-4; CDR3aa: CASSMQGSGNTIYF; CDR3nt: TGTGCCAGCAGCATGCAGGGCTCTGGAAACACCATATATTTT
abundance: many; d_gene: TRBD2; len: 17; j_gene: TRBJ2-3; v_gene: TRBV11-2; CDR3aa: CASSLGVLADSTDTQYF; CDR3nt: TGTGCCAGCAGCTTAGGAGTACTAGCGGATAGCACAGATACGCAGTATTTT
abundance: few; d_gene: -; len: 12; j_gene: TRBJ2-7; v_gene: TRBV5-8; CDR3aa: CASSLIAYEQYF; CDR3nt: TGTGCCAGCAGCTTAATAGCCTACGAGCAGTACTTC
abundance: many; d_gene: TRBD1; len: 13; j_gene: TRBJ2-1; v_gene: TRBV29-1; CDR3aa: CSVGQGFYNEQFF; CDR3nt: TGCAGCGTTGGACAGGGGTTCTACAATGAGCAGTTCTTC
abundance: -; d_gene: TRBD2; len: 15; j_gene: TRBJ2-1; v_gene: TRBV2; CDR3aa: CASSEQRGGRNEQFF; CDR3nt: TGTGCCAGCAGTGAACAGCGGGGGGGCCGAAATGAGCAGTTCTTC
abundance: few; d_gene: -; len: 16; j_gene: TRBJ1-5; v_gene: TRBV2; CDR3aa: CASSEALRTPNQPQHF; CDR3nt: TGTGCCAGCAGTGAAGCGCTTCGGACACCGAATCAGCCCCAGCATTTT
abundance: few; d_gene: -; len: 14; j_gene: TRBJ2-7; v_gene: TRBV6-1; CDR3aa: CASSEETIQGEQYF; CDR3nt: TGTGCCAGCAGTGAAGAGACGATCCAAGGGGAGCAGTACTTC
abundance: many; d_gene: TRBD1; len: 15; j_gene: TRBJ2-3; v_gene: TRBV25-1; CDR3aa: CASSGQGEGRDTQYF; CDR3nt: TGTGCCAGCAGTGGACAGGGGGAGGGGAGAGATACGCAGTATTTT
abundance: many; d_gene: -; len: 20; j_gene: TRBJ2-1; v_gene: TRBV11-2; CDR3aa: CASSPIRIAASRQVFNEQFF; CDR3nt: TGTGCCAGCAGCCCGATACGCATAGCGGCATCCCGACAGGTGTTCAATGAGCAGTTCTTC
abundance: -; d_gene: -; len: 14; j_gene: TRBJ1-1; v_gene: TRBV5-5; CDR3aa: CASRRQVGDTEAFF; CDR3nt: TGTGCCAGCAGAAGGCAGGTCGGGGACACTGAAGCTTTCTTT
abundance: many; d_gene: TRBD1; len: 16; j_gene: TRBJ2-2; v_gene: TRBV27; CDR3aa: CASSSDRGPSTGELFF; CDR3nt: TGTGCCAGCAGTTCCGACAGGGGGCCTTCAACCGGGGAGCTGTTTTTT
abundance: few; d_gene: TRBD2; len: 15; j_gene: TRBJ2-7; v_gene: TRBV6-2/TRBV6-3; CDR3aa: CASSPIAGASYEQYF; CDR3nt: TGTGCCAGCAGCCCTATAGCGGGAGCCTCCTACGAGCAGTACTTC
abundance: -; d_gene: TRBD1; len: 16; j_gene: TRBJ2-1; v_gene: TRBV5-4; CDR3aa: CASSSGQGATDTEQFF; CDR3nt: TGTGCCAGCAGCTCCGGACAGGGGGCGACGGATACTGAGCAGTTCTTC
abundance: -; d_gene: -; len: 13; j_gene: TRBJ1-5; v_gene: TRBV2; CDR3aa: CASSGDSNQPQHF; CDR3nt: TGTGCCAGCAGCGGGGACAGCAATCAGCCCCAGCATTTT
abundance: -; d_gene: -; len: 17; j_gene: TRBJ1-6; v_gene: TRBV5-5; CDR3aa: CASSLLGGSSYNSPLHF; CDR3nt: TGTGCCAGCAGCTTACTCGGCGGGAGCTCCTATAATTCACCCCTCCACTTT
abundance: few; d_gene: -; len: 14; j_gene: TRBJ2-7; v_gene: TRBV24-1; CDR3aa: CATSDSQASYEQYF; CDR3nt: TGTGCCACCAGTGACTCACAGGCCTCCTACGAGCAGTACTTC
abundance: few; d_gene: -; len: 14; j_gene: TRBJ2-6; v_gene: TRBV7-8; CDR3aa: CASSLASVESVLTF; CDR3nt: TGTGCCAGCAGCTTAGCGTCAGTAGAAAGCGTCCTGACTTTC
abundance: -; d_gene: -; len: 13; j_gene: TRBJ2-1; v_gene: TRBV7-2; CDR3aa: CASSLTGPNEQFF; CDR3nt: TGTGCCAGCAGCTTGACGGGTCCAAATGAGCAGTTCTTC
abundance: few; d_gene: TRBD1; len: 16; j_gene: TRBJ1-6; v_gene: TRBV7-2; CDR3aa: CASSISGTVTNSPLHF; CDR3nt: TGTGCCAGCAGCATTTCAGGGACAGTAACAAATTCACCCCTCCACTTT
abundance: many; d_gene: -; len: 13; j_gene: TRBJ2-7; v_gene: TRBV20-1; CDR3aa: CSARGTTAYEQYF; CDR3nt: TGCAGTGCTAGGGGGACAACCGCCTACGAGCAGTACTTC
abundance: few; d_gene: -; len: 13; j_gene: TRBJ1-2; v_gene: TRBV11-2; CDR3aa: CASSLDPGVGYTF; CDR3nt: TGTGCCAGCAGCTTAGATCCGGGGGTTGGCTACACCTTC
abundance: -; d_gene: -; len: 12; j_gene: TRBJ2-5; v_gene: TRBV5-1; CDR3aa: CASSSTAETQYF; CDR3nt: TGCGCCAGCAGCTCGACAGCAGAGACCCAGTACTTC
abundance: -; d_gene: TRBD1; len: 17; j_gene: TRBJ1-1; v_gene: TRBV5-1; CDR3aa: CASSQSRTGGLYTEAFF; CDR3nt: TGCGCCAGCAGCCAATCGCGTACAGGGGGCTTGTACACTGAAGCTTTCTTT
abundance: -; d_gene: TRBD2; len: 16; j_gene: TRBJ2-7; v_gene: TRBV20-1; CDR3aa: CSARSTLTSGDFEQYF; CDR3nt: TGCAGTGCTCGATCTACTCTAACTAGCGGAGACTTCGAGCAGTACTTC
abundance: many; d_gene: -; len: 14; j_gene: TRBJ2-5; v_gene: TRBV7-3; CDR3aa: CASSLTSDVETQYF; CDR3nt: TGTGCCAGCAGCTTAACATCGGACGTCGAGACCCAGTACTTC
abundance: -; d_gene: -; len: 16; j_gene: TRBJ2-6; v_gene: TRBV6-6; CDR3aa: CASSYVAYSGANVLTF; CDR3nt: TGTGCCAGCAGTTACGTCGCCTACTCTGGGGCCAACGTCCTGACTTTC
abundance: many; d_gene: -; len: 16; j_gene: TRBJ2-2; v_gene: TRBV2; CDR3aa: CASTRGVGRNTGELFF; CDR3nt: TGTGCCAGCACCCGGGGAGTCGGGCGTAACACCGGGGAGCTGTTTTTT
abundance: many; d_gene: TRBD2; len: 15; j_gene: TRBJ2-3; v_gene: TRBV6-2/TRBV6-3; CDR3aa: CASTSSGRVTDTQYF; CDR3nt: TGTGCCAGCACCTCGAGCGGGAGAGTCACAGATACGCAGTATTTT
abundance: many; d_gene: -; len: 14; j_gene: TRBJ2-3; v_gene: TRBV2; CDR3aa: CASGKARVGDTQYF; CDR3nt: TGTGCCAGCGGGAAGGCCAGGGTCGGAGATACGCAGTATTTT